Each of the 30 T cell receptor beta chains below was sequenced from the same sample in a study of blood T cell repertoires in COVID-19. TCRdb's table, derived via immunoSEQ multiplex PCR, lists solely in-frame clones and lacks some. The sample consists of 150,000 to 200,000 clones, roughly 87% of them appearing once. The material sequenced was peripheral blood. These receptors were taken from a man in his 60s with active or convalescent COVID-19.

The V gene is TRBV2, the J gene TRBJ2-7; the D gene is possibly TRBD2 (5 bases). The germline CDR1 and CDR2 sequences are SNHLY and FYNNEI. The CDR3 contains 12 residues. The V and J ends lost 0 bases and 6 bases respectively, with 6 bases between them. The chain's CDR3 is CASSEARGEQYF. DNA of the CDR3: TGTGCCAGCAGTGAAGCCCGGGGCGAGCAGTACTTC.

CDR3 bases: TGTGCCAGCAGGGACAGGGACGGCTACACCTTC. This gives the protein CASRDRDGYTF. The rearrangement links TRBV11-2 to TRBJ1-2, with 8 bases identical to TRBD1. Germline CDR1 is SGHAT and CDR2 is FQNNGV. V dropped 6 bases and J dropped 8; count of bases not matched to a gene: 2. This CDR3 has 11 residues. Combining the CDR3 with reference TRBV11-2 and TRBJ1-2 gives the whole variable domain EAGVAQSPRYKIIEKRQSVAFWCNPISGHATLYWYQQILGQGPKLLIQFQNNGVVDDSQLPKDRFSAERLKGVDSTLKIQPAKLEDSAVYLCASRDRDGYTFGSGTRLTVV.

This sequence joins TRBV11-2 and TRBJ1-2; the D is unclear. Germline assignment: CDR1 SGHAT and CDR2 FQNNGV. V was trimmed by 7 bases and J by 8 bases, leaving 20 bases between them. This CDR3 is 14 amino acids long. The CDR3 region is CASTPSLGSYGYTF. CDR3 nucleotide sequence: TGTGCCAGCACCCCTAGTTTAGGTAGTTACGGCTACACCTTC.

The chain couples TRBV27 to TRBJ1-4; D call uncertain. V lost 3 bases, J lost 0 bases, and 5 bases lay in between. Germline CDR1 reads MNHEY; CDR2 reads SMNVEV (reference sequence). CDR3 length: 14 amino acids. CDR3 amino acids: CASSFVATNEKLFF. The CDR3 nucleotides read TGTGCCAGCAGTTTTGTAGCAACTAATGAAAAACTGTTTTTT.

J is TRBJ1-6 and V is TRBV10-3, with TRBD1 identical over 7 bases. V lost 6 bases and J lost 6; bases outside the gene matches: 11. The CDR3 has 16 amino acids. Germline V gene data show CDR1 as ENHRY and CDR2 as SYGVKD. The CDR3 loop is CAISQARGQANSPLHF. In DNA, the CDR3 is TGTGCCATCAGCCAAGCAAGGGGGCAAGCTAATTCACCCCTCCACTTT.

The chain employs TRBV19 and TRBJ1-2, with 8 bases aligning to TRBD1. Germline trimming cut 7 bases from V and 3 bases from J; bases unmatched to any gene: 10. CDR1 LNHDA and CDR2 SQIVND come from the germline V gene (reference sequence). The CDR3 has 15 residues. The CDR3: CASTDSGGMDYGYTF. CDR3 sequence (DNA): TGTGCCAGTACCGACTCAGGGGGCATGGACTATGGCTACACCTTC. Full variable domain (missing parts from reference TRBV19 and TRBJ1-2): DGGITQSPKYLFRKEGQNVTLSCEQNLNHDAMYWYRQDPGQGLRLIYYSQIVNDFQKGDIAEGYSVSREKKESFPLTVTSAQKNPTAFYLCASTDSGGMDYGYTFGSGTRLTVV.

The V and J genes are TRBV19 and TRBJ1-4, with D tentatively TRBD1 (6 bases). Germline loops: CDR1 LNHDA, CDR2 SQIVND (reference sequence). The CDR3 totals 16 residues. V was cut by 5 bases and J by 8 bases, with 21 bases left in between. The CDR3 loop is CASSFRYSQRGEKLFF. The CDR3 coding sequence is TGTGCCAGTAGTTTCCGTTACTCACAAAGGGGGGAAAAACTGTTTTTT.

The rearrangement joins TRBV6-5 to TRBJ1-1, with D uncertain. CDR1 is MNHEY, CDR2 SVGAGI, per germline. The CDR3 is 15 residues long. V shed 8 bases and J shed 1 base, with 17 bases lying between them. CDR3 bases: TGTGCCAGCGGCCGGGTTTTCAAGCGGAACACTGAAGCTTTCTTT. It encodes CASGRVFKRNTEAFF.

CDR3 region: CASSSGQGSQPQHF. CDR3 in DNA: TGTGCCAGCAGCTCGGGACAGGGGAGTCAGCCCCAGCATTTT. The J gene is TRBJ1-5, the V gene TRBV5-8; 10 bases agree with TRBD1. The CDR3 extends over 14 amino acids. V was pared by 3 bases and J by 6 bases, with 3 bases of the junction left unmatched. Germline-derived CDR1 and CDR2 are SGHTS and YDEGEE. Full variable domain (remainder filled in from reference TRBV5-8 and TRBJ1-5): EAGVTQSPTHLIKTRGQQATLRCSPISGHTSVYWYQQALGLGLQFLLWYDEGEERNRGNFPPRFSGRQFPNYSSELNVNALELEDSALYLCASSSGQGSQPQHFGDGTRLSIL.

This clone was counted a single time. The gene calls are TRBV6-5 and TRBJ2-7; no clear D gene. CDR3 length equals 13 residues. V lost 7 bases and J lost 5, with 15 bases in between. Germline V gives CDR1 MNHEY, CDR2 SVGAGI. CDR3 in DNA: TGTGCCAGCATGTGGCAGAACAAAAACGAGCAGTACTTC. Translating gives CASMWQNKNEQYF.

The chain is built from TRBV19 and TRBJ2-2; maybe TRBD1 (6 bases). The CDR3 has 15 residues. The V and J ends lost 3 bases and 0 bases respectively, with 8 bases between them. The germline CDR1 and CDR2 sequences are LNHDA and SQIVND (reference sequence). CDR3 DNA sequence: TGTGCCAGTAGTATTTGGGACACGAACACCGGGGAGCTGTTTTTT. Its translation: CASSIWDTNTGELFF. The whole variable domain, remainder taken from reference TRBV19 and TRBJ2-2, is DGGITQSPKYLFRKEGQNVTLSCEQNLNHDAMYWYRQDPGQGLRLIYYSQIVNDFQKGDIAEGYSVSREKKESFPLTVTSAQKNPTAFYLCASSIWDTNTGELFFGEGSRLTVL.

V and J are TRBV20-1 and TRBJ2-1; D gene uncertain. Germline lookup yields CDR1 DFQATT and CDR2 SNEGSKA (reference sequence). Trimming left V 6 bases short and J 13 bases short, with 16 bases between. CDR3 length equals 11 residues. The CDR3 region has the DNA TGCAGTGCCTACGTCGATCCCTCACAGTTCTTC. Translating gives CSAYVDPSQFF.

The rearrangement uses TRBV29-1 and TRBJ1-1, with 8 bases identical to TRBD1. Germline V gives CDR1 SQVTM, CDR2 ANQGSEA. With 7 bases clipped from V and 2 bases from J, the junction kept 6 bases outside the gene matches. The CDR3 runs 13 residues. CDR3 coding DNA: TGCAGCGCCAACAGGGGGGGTAACACTGAAGCTTTCTTT. This encodes CSANRGGNTEAFF. The entire variable domain, with the rest obtained from reference TRBV29-1 and TRBJ1-1, is as follows: SAVISQKPSRDICQRGTSLTIQCQVDSQVTMMFWYRQQPGQSLTLIATANQGSEATYESGFVIDKFPISRPNLTFSTLTVSNMSPEDSSIYLCSANRGGNTEAFFGQGTRLTVV.

V and J are TRBV11-2 and TRBJ1-5, with D uncertain. The V end lost 4 bases, the J end lost 1 base, and 8 bases lay between the germline ends. The germline V gene encodes CDR1 SGHAT and CDR2 FQNNGV. This CDR3 region has 14 residues. Here the CDR3 reads CASSSPVSNQPQHF. CDR3 DNA: TGTGCCAGCAGCTCCCCCGTGAGCAATCAGCCCCAGCATTTT.

The V and J genes are TRBV2 and TRBJ2-5; 7 positions agree with TRBD1. V was pared by 6 bases and J by 1 base, with 8 bases of the junction left unmatched. Germline assignment: CDR1 SNHLY and CDR2 FYNNEI. This CDR3 region has 15 residues. CDR3 sequence: CASRETGQGQETQYF. The CDR3 coding sequence is TGTGCCAGCAGGGAGACAGGGCAGGGCCAAGAGACCCAGTACTTC.

The chain has TRBV3-1 (or the pseudogene TRBV3-2) and TRBJ2-3; weak D call: TRBD2 (5 bases). The CDR3 consists of 16 residues. The germline gives CDR1 LGHDT, CDR2 YNNKEL (reference sequence). The V and J ends lost 5 bases and 1 base respectively, with 16 bases between them. In DNA, the CDR3 is TGTGCCAGCAGCTGGGTCCGGGGTAAGGGCACAGATACGCAGTATTTT. As protein: CASSWVRGKGTDTQYF.

The chain joins TRBV6-5 to TRBJ2-5; D may be TRBD2 (7 bases). The CDR3 covers 15 residues. Trimming left V 5 bases short and J 5 bases short, with 18 bases between. The germline gives CDR1 MNHEY, CDR2 SVGAGI. The CDR3 DNA sequence: TGTGCCAGCAGTCCCGCCGGGGGGAGGGGGGAGACCCAGTACTTC. This translates into CASSPAGGRGETQYF.

The chain combines TRBV5-1 with TRBJ1-1; 10 positions agree with TRBD1. The length of the CDR3 is 13 residues. Germline assignment: CDR1 SGHRS and CDR2 YFSETQ. The V and J ends lost 4 bases and 6 bases, in that order; junction bases with no gene match: 3. The CDR3 DNA reads TGCGCCAGCAGCCTCGGACAGGGGGCTGAAGCTTTCTTT. Translated: CASSLGQGAEAFF.

V and J are TRBV6-6 and TRBJ1-3; 8 bases line up with TRBD1. Trimming took 5 bases from V and 2 from J; bases not matched to a gene: 5. Per germline, CDR1 MNHNY and CDR2 SVGAGI (reference sequence). The CDR3 sequence is 15 residues long. The CDR3 DNA reads TGTGCCAGCAGTCCGGGGGACAGGCCTGGAAACACCATATATTTT. Translated, it gives CASSPGDRPGNTIYF.

This clone was observed once. The rearrangement links TRBV5-6 to TRBJ1-5; 7 bases align to TRBD1. The length of the CDR3 is 14 residues. Germline-derived CDR1 and CDR2 are SGHDT and YYEEEE. V lost 2 bases and J lost 6; bases outside the gene matches: 5. CDR3 coding DNA: TGTGCCAGCAGCTTACAGGGGTCTCGTCAGCCCCAGCATTTT. It translates to CASSLQGSRQPQHF.

The chain has TRBV6-5 and TRBJ2-7; 8 nucleotides line up with TRBD2. Germline V lookup: CDR1 MNHEY, CDR2 SVGAGI. This CDR3 has 15 amino acids. V trimming: 4 bases; J trimming: 0 bases; junction bases outside the gene matches: 5. Written as DNA, the CDR3 is TGTGCCAGCAGTTCGGAGCGGGGGAGCTCCTACGAGCAGTACTTC. This translates into CASSSERGSSYEQYF.

This chain uses TRBV11-3 with TRBJ2-7; D not resolved. Germline V lookup: CDR1 SGHNT, CDR2 YENEEA. Trimming removed 5 bases at V and 4 bases at J, with 12 bases between. The CDR3 covers 13 residues. Written as DNA, the CDR3 is TGTGCCAGCAGCCCCCGCCAGGATTACGAGCAGTACTTC. Its translation is CASSPRQDYEQYF.

The rearrangement uses TRBV5-6 and TRBJ2-1; possible D gene TRBD2, 6 bases. V gave up 8 bases and J gave up 9 bases, with 12 bases separating them. This CDR3 is built from 11 residues. The V gene's germline CDR1 is SGHDT and CDR2 YYEEEE. The CDR3 nucleotides are TGTGCCAGTATAAGGGGAGGTGAGCAGTTCTTC. This encodes CASIRGGEQFF.

The chain combines TRBV9 with TRBJ1-5; D is uncertain. This CDR3 spans 15 amino acids. CDR1 and CDR2 (germline): SGDLS, YYNGEE. Trimming pared 4 bases from V and 3 bases from J, leaving 14 bases between. The CDR3 here is CASSPPGSINQPQHF. As DNA, the CDR3 is TGTGCCAGCAGCCCGCCGGGGTCCATCAATCAGCCCCAGCATTTT. Combining the CDR3 with reference TRBV9 and TRBJ1-5 gives the whole variable domain DSGVTQTPKHLITATGQRVTLRCSPRSGDLSVYWYQQSLDQGLQFLIQYYNGEERAKGNILERFSAQQFPDLHSELNLSSLELGDSALYFCASSPPGSINQPQHFGDGTRLSIL.

The chain employs TRBV19 and TRBJ2-5, with 9 bases lining up with TRBD1. J gave up 5 bases and V 6 bases, and 10 bases lay outside the gene matches. Germline-derived CDR1 and CDR2 are LNHDA and SQIVND (reference sequence). The CDR3 is 15 residues long. In DNA, the CDR3 is TGTGCCAGTAGCCCCGGGACAGGGAGAGAGGAGACCCAGTACTTC. This gives the protein CASSPGTGREETQYF.

V usage is TRBV6-5 and J usage is TRBJ1-3; D uncertain. Deletions cut 6 bases from V and 2 bases from J, with 14 bases between. The CDR3 runs to 15 residues. Germline V gene sequence: CDR1 MNHEY, CDR2 SVGAGI. CDR3 sequence: CASRADKITGNTIYF. The DNA of the CDR3 is TGTGCCAGCAGGGCTGACAAGATTACTGGAAACACCATATATTTT.

V is TRBV30 and J is TRBJ2-2, with D possibly TRBD2 on 6 matching bases. Germline loops: CDR1 GTSNPN, CDR2 SVGIG (reference sequence). CDR3 length: 14 residues. Trimming took off 5 bases at V and 0 bases at J, with 10 bases between the two ends. The CDR3 DNA sequence: TGTGCCTGGGCGGGACGGCCGAACACCGGGGAGCTGTTTTTT. It is translated as CAWAGRPNTGELFF.

The chain combines TRBV5-8 with TRBJ2-6; D is undetermined. CDR1 is SGHTS and CDR2 is YDEGEE in the germline V gene. CDR3 length: 15 amino acids. V lost 6 bases and J lost 0, with 10 bases in between. CDR3 nucleotides: TGTGCCAGCACCACCTCAGGCTCTGGGGCCAACGTCCTGACTTTC. The encoded protein is CASTTSGSGANVLTF.

This chain connects TRBV6-5 to TRBJ1-3; D perhaps matches TRBD1 (6 bases). This CDR3 is 14 amino acids long. V was clipped by 10 bases and J by 4 bases, with 17 bases between them. Germline CDR1 is MNHEY and CDR2 is SVGAGI. The CDR3 DNA is TGTGCCACCTCCCCCCCAGGGGTAGGAAACACCATATATTTT. Its translation: CATSPPGVGNTIYF.

The V call is TRBV4-2, the J call TRBJ2-7; 8 bases are a match to TRBD1. V shed 1 base and J 1 base; nucleotides not matched to a gene: 3. The CDR3 has 15 residues. Germline V CDR1 and CDR2: LGHNA, YNFKEQ. The CDR3 bases are TGTGCCAGCAGCCAAGCAGGGGGCCAATCCTACGAGCAGTACTTC. This encodes CASSQAGGQSYEQYF.